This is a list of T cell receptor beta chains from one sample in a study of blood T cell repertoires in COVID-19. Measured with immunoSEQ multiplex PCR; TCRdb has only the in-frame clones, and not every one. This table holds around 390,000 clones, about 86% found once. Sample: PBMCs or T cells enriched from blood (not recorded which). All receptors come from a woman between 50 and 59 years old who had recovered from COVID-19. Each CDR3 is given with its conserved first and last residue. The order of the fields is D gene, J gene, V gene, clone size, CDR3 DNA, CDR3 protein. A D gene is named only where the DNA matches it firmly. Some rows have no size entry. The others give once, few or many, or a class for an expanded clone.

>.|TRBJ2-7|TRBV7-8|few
TGTGCCAGCAGCATCCCAACAGGATCCTACGAGCAGTACTTC
CASSIPTGSYEQYF
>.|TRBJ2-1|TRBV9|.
TGTGCCAGCAGCGTAGGTGGCGGTGACAATGAGCAGTTCTTC
CASSVGGGDNEQFF
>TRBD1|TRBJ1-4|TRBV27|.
TGTGCCAGCACCTCCGGGGGACAGGGTTATGAAAAACTGTTTTTT
CASTSGGQGYEKLFF
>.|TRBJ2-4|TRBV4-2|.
TGTGCCAGCAGCCAAAGGGGGGGCCAGGGGGCCCTCCAAAACATTCAGTACTTC
CASSQRGGQGALQNIQYF
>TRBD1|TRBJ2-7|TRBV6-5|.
TGTGCCAGCAGCCAAGCCGACAGGGCTTACGAGCAGTACTTC
CASSQADRAYEQYF
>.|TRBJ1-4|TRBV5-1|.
TGCGCCAGCAGCCCCGACAGGCCCCTCCCTAATGAAAAACTGTTTTTT
CASSPDRPLPNEKLFF
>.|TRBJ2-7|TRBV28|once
TGTGCCAGCAGTTTATTTATGTCCTACGAGCAGTACTTC
CASSLFMSYEQYF
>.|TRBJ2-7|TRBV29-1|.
TGCAGCGTCAGACAGGAGGTGCAGTACTTC
CSVRQEVQYF
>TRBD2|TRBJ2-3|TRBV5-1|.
TGCGCCAGCAGACGCGACTTAGGAGCGGGGGGAGATACGCAGTATTTT
CASRRDLGAGGDTQYF
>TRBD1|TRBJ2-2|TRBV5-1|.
TGCGCCAGCAGCTCGGGACAGGTTGGGGCCGGGGAGCTGTTTTTT
CASSSGQVGAGELFF
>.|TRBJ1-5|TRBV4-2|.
TGTGCCAGCAGCCAAGAAGAGGTGGGGTCAGGCGGGGTGCCCCAGCATTTT
CASSQEEVGSGGVPQHF
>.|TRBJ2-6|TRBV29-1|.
TGCAGCGTTGAAGAACGGTGGGGCCCAGGGGCTGGGGCCAACGTCCTGACTTTC
CSVEERWGPGAGANVLTF
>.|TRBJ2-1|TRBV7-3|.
TGTGCCAGCAGCTTGGCGCCGGGGAGCTCCTACAATGAGCAGTTCTTC
CASSLAPGSSYNEQFF
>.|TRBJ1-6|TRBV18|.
TGTGCCAGCTCACCAATGATAAGGGACACCCATTCACCCCTCCACTTT
CASSPMIRDTHSPLHF
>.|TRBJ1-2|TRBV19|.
TGTGCCAGTAGTCCAGAGGGAGCTTGGCGTGGCTACACCTTC
CASSPEGAWRGYTF
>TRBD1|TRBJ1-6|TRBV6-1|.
TGTGCCAGCAGTGAACGGGGAGGACACAGGGGGGATAATTCACCCCTCCACTTT
CASSERGGHRGDNSPLHF
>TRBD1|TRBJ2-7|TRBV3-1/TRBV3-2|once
TGTGCCAGCAGCCACGGACAGGGGGCCTACGAGCAGTACTTC
CASSHGQGAYEQYF
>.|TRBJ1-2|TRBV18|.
TGTGCCAGCTCACCCCAGGAAGCTAACTATGGCTACACCTTC
CASSPQEANYGYTF
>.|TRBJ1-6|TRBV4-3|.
TGCGCCAGCAGCCAAGAGTGGGGGGTCGGGAATTCACCCCTCCACTTT
CASSQEWGVGNSPLHF
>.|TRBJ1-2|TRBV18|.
TGTGCCAGCTCACCATTACAGAATAACTATGGCTACACCTTC
CASSPLQNNYGYTF
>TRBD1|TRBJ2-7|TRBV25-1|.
TGTGCCAGCAGTGGGGGACAGGGGGCGAGTCCGACTTACGAGCAGTACTTC
CASSGGQGASPTYEQYF
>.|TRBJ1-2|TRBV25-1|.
TGTGCCAGCAGGGGAGTCGTTGGCTACACCTTC
CASRGVVGYTF
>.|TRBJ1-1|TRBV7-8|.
TGTGCCAGCAGCGCCCGCCCAGGCAACACTGAAGCTTTCTTT
CASSARPGNTEAFF
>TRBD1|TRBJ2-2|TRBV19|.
TGTGCCAGTAGTATGAGGACAGGGAAGGGTGTTTCCGGGGAGCTGTTTTTT
CASSMRTGKGVSGELFF